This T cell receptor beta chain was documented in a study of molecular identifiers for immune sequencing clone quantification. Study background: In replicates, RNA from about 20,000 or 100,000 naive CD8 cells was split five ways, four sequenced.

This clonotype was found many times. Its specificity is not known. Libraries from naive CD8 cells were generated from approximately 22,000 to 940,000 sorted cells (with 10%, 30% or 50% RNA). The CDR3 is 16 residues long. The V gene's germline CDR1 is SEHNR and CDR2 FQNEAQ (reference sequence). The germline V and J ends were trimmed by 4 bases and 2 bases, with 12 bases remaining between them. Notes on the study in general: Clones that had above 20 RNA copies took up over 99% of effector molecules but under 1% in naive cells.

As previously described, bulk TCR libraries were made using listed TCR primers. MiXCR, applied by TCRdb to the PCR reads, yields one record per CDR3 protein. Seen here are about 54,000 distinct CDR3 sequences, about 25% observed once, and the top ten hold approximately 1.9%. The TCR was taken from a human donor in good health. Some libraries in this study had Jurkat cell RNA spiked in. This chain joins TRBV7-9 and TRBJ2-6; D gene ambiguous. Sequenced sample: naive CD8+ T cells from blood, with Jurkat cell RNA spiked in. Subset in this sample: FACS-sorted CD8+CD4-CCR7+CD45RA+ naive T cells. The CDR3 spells CASSSNWAPGANVLTF. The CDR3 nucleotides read TGTGCCAGCAGCTCAAATTGGGCACCTGGGGCCAACGTCCTGACTTTC.